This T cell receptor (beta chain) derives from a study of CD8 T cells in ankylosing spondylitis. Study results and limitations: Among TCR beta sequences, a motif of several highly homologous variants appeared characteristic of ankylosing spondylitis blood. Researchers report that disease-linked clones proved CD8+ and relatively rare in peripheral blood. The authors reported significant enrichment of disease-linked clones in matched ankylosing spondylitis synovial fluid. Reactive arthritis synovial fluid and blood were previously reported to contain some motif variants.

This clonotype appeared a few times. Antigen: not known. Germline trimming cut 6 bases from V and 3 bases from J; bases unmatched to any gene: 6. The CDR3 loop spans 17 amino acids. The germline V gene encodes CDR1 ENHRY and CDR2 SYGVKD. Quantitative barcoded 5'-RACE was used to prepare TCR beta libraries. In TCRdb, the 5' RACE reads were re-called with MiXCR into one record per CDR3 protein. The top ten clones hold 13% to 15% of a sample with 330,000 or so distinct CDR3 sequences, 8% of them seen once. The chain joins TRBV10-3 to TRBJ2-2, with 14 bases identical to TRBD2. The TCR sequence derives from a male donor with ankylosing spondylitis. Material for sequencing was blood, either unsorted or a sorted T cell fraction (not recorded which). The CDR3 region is CAISLGLAGGHTGELFF. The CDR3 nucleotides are TGTGCCATCAGCCTCGGACTAGCGGGAGGTCACACCGGGGAGCTGTTTTTT.